This T cell receptor (beta chain) was sequenced for a study of cytomegalovirus exposure and HLA in healthy donors. Study-wide points: A later analysis showed HLA-associated TCR beta chains outstripping equally common others in clonal expansion.

The CDR3 sequence is 13 residues long. Germline V gene data show CDR1 as SGHAT and CDR2 as FQNNGV. With 6 bases removed from V and 2 bases from J, the gap between germline ends came to 10 bases. Turning to this clone: As yet, its antigen is unknown.

Researchers ran the PCR with 60 Vbeta and 13 Jbeta primers. Clones were sequenced by immunoSEQ multiplex PCR, and TCRdb holds only the in-frame ones, with some missing. The sample yields 120,000 or so clones, roughly 80% seen once. The genes are TRBV11-2 and TRBJ1-1; D unresolved. Material: PBMCs. The sequence derives from a man younger than 40 in good health and CMV-seronegative. The CDR3 here is CASRTTGNTEAFF. The DNA for the CDR3 is TGTGCCAGCAGGACGACGGGAAACACTGAAGCTTTCTTT.